This entry lists 7 T cell receptor beta chains sequenced from one sample in a study of OX40 agonist ivuxolimab in advanced cancers. Only in-frame clones appear in the TCRdb table, and some are missing; sequencing was by immunoSEQ multiplex PCR. The sample consists of approximately 74,000 clones, roughly 90% of them appearing once. This specimen consisted of CD4+ or CD8+ T cells sorted from blood, obtained in a trial of the OX40 agonist ivuxolimab. The receptors were gathered from an adult with an advanced solid tumor such as melanoma, head and neck, liver or kidney cancer.

This clone was seen once. This chain connects TRBV19 to TRBJ2-1; D gene ambiguous. The CDR3 loop spans 17 amino acids. Looked up from germline, CDR1 is LNHDA and CDR2 is SQIVND (reference sequence). V was trimmed by 0 bases and J by 2 bases, leaving 14 bases between them. As DNA, the CDR3 is TGTGCCAGTAGTATAGATCCGGTAGTTAGGCCCTACAATGAGCAGTTCTTC. Amino acids: CASSIDPVVRPYNEQFF.

This CDR3 reads CASSRDSNYGYTF. In nucleotides, the CDR3 is TGTGCCAGCAGTCGTGACAGTAACTATGGCTACACCTTC. The chain uses TRBV25-1 and TRBJ1-2; possible D gene TRBD1, 5 bases. CDR3 length: 13 residues. Germline CDR1 MGHDK, CDR2 SYGVNS. V lost 5 bases and J lost 1, with 8 bases in between.

In its sample, this clone was seen a few times. V and J are TRBV28 and TRBJ1-5; a weak D match, TRBD1 (6 bases). Germline V CDR1 and CDR2: MDHEN, SYDVKM. There are 14 residues in the CDR3. The germline V and J ends were trimmed by 10 bases and 5 bases, with 18 bases remaining between them. The chain's CDR3 is CATGTNGPHQPQHF. CDR3 nucleotide sequence: TGTGCCACCGGGACAAACGGCCCCCATCAGCCCCAGCATTTT. Variable domain in full (rest from reference TRBV28 and TRBJ1-5): DVKVTQSSRYLVKRTGEKVFLECVQDMDHENMFWYRQDPGLGLRLIYFSYDVKMKEKGDIPEGYSVSREKKERFSLILESASTNQTSMYLCATGTNGPHQPQHFGDGTRLSIL.

V usage is TRBV11-2 and J usage is TRBJ2-2; D is ambiguous. The length of the CDR3 is 13 residues. Trimming took 8 bases from V and 1 from J, leaving 8 bases between them. CDR1 and CDR2 from the germline V gene are SGHAT and FQNNGV. The CDR3 bases are TGTGCCAGCCGACCCCGGAACACCGGGGAGCTGTTTTTT. It specifies CASRPRNTGELFF. The whole variable domain, filled in from reference TRBV11-2 and TRBJ2-2, reads EAGVAQSPRYKIIEKRQSVAFWCNPISGHATLYWYQQILGQGPKLLIQFQNNGVVDDSQLPKDRFSAERLKGVDSTLKIQPAKLEDSAVYLCASRPRNTGELFFGEGSRLTVL.

This clone occurred once. The chain couples TRBV5-5 to TRBJ2-7; D is unclear. The V end was cut by 0 bases, the J end by 3 bases, with 4 bases between. Germline loops: CDR1 SGHKS, CDR2 YYEKEE (reference sequence). The CDR3 runs to 12 residues. This chain's CDR3 is CASSLGHYEQYF. CDR3 DNA sequence: TGTGCCAGCAGCTTGGGACACTACGAGCAGTACTTC.

This chain uses TRBV11-3 with TRBJ1-2; no clear D gene. This CDR3 is 12 amino acids long. Germline V CDR1 and CDR2: SGHNT, YENEEA. Between the trimmed V and J ends, which lost 4 bases and 5 bases, there was a span of 8 bases. CDR3 loop: CASSSQQYGYTF. The CDR3 DNA reads TGTGCCAGCAGCTCGCAACAATATGGCTACACCTTC.

The chain links TRBV5-1 to TRBJ2-1; TRBD2 matches at 7 bases. Germline V CDR1 and CDR2: SGHRS, YFSETQ. V shed 0 bases and J 3 bases; nucleotides not matched to a gene: 3. The CDR3 consists of 15 residues. The CDR3 coding sequence is TGCGCCAGCAGCTTGGAGGGCGGGAGCTACAATGAGCAGTTCTTC. Amino acids: CASSLEGGSYNEQFF.